The rows below give T cell receptor beta chains drawn from one sample of a study of blood T cell repertoires in COVID-19. Here immunoSEQ multiplex PCR was the method, and the copy in TCRdb shows in-frame clones only, minus some. The sample has over 90,000 clones, 60% to 80% seen once. Sequencing was performed on peripheral blood. Receptors originate from a man in his sixties with active or convalescent COVID-19. Both conserved end residues are part of each CDR3. The D gene is left open where the match is weak. The size of a clone is reported for some rows only, either as once, few or many, or as a class for expanded clones.

j_call v_call d_call clone_size cdr3_aa cdr3_nt
TRBJ1-1 TRBV11-2 . . CASSQKWGDTEAFF TGTGCCAGCAGCCAGAAATGGGGGGACACTGAAGCTTTCTTT
TRBJ1-2 TRBV25-1 . once CASSQGYYGYTF TGTGCCAGCAGTCAGGGGTACTATGGCTACACCTTC
TRBJ1-1 TRBV13 . . CASSLLSTEAFF TGTGCCAGCAGCTTACTTAGCACTGAAGCTTTCTTT
TRBJ1-2 TRBV6-6 TRBD1 . CASSRRDRVLGYTF TGTGCCAGCAGCCGCCGGGACAGGGTTTTGGGCTACACCTTC
TRBJ2-2 TRBV2 . . CASSEAEWQNTGELFF TGTGCCAGCAGTGAAGCGGAGTGGCAGAACACCGGGGAGCTGTTTTTT
TRBJ1-5 TRBV7-9 . . CASSLGGAQPQHF TGTGCCAGCAGCCTCGGGGGTGCTCAGCCCCAGCATTTT
TRBJ1-5 TRBV30 . once CAWRGLSGQPQHF TGTGCCTGGAGGGGGCTGTCGGGTCAGCCCCAGCATTTT
TRBJ1-4 TRBV29-1 TRBD1 . CSVAFGTGQKLFF TGCAGCGTTGCTTTCGGGACAGGTCAAAAACTGTTTTTT
TRBJ2-1 TRBV6-2/TRBV6-3 TRBD1 . CASSYPDRGYDNEQFF TGTGCCAGCAGTTACCCGGACAGGGGATATGATAATGAGCAGTTCTTC
TRBJ2-2 TRBV19 . . CASSINDGAGRHTGELFF TGTGCCAGTAGTATTAACGACGGGGCGGGACGTCACACCGGGGAGCTGTTTTTT
TRBJ1-6 TRBV7-9 TRBD1 few CASSHDGQGYSPLHF TGTGCCAGCAGCCATGACGGACAGGGGTACTCACCCCTCCACTTT
TRBJ1-5 TRBV27 . . CASRDGGYSNQPQHF TGTGCCAGCAGGGACGGGGGTTATAGCAATCAGCCCCAGCATTTT
TRBJ1-4 TRBV30 TRBD1 few CAWSHQGTGGQKLFF TGTGCCTGGAGCCACCAGGGGACAGGGGGACAAAAACTGTTTTTT
TRBJ2-3 TRBV19 TRBD2 . CASTSLAGGSTDTQYF TGTGCCAGTACCTCCCTAGCGGGAGGGAGCACAGATACGCAGTATTTT
TRBJ2-1 TRBV6-6 TRBD2 . CASRETSGDNEQFF TGTGCCAGCAGGGAGACTAGCGGGGACAATGAGCAGTTCTTC
TRBJ1-1 TRBV19 TRBD1 . CASSILQGVVTEAFF TGTGCCAGTAGTATTCTACAGGGGGTTGTCACTGAAGCTTTCTTT
TRBJ2-5 TRBV6-5 . once CASSPGGETQYF TGTGCCAGCAGCCCGGGGGGCGAGACCCAGTACTTC
TRBJ2-3 TRBV7-2 TRBD2 . CASSYSGRLDTQYF TGTGCCAGCAGCTATAGCGGGAGGTTGGATACGCAGTATTTT
TRBJ2-3 TRBV30 . . CAWSKLFTDTQYF TGTGCCTGGAGCAAACTTTTCACAGATACGCAGTATTTT
TRBJ2-2 TRBV7-2 . . CASSWGHLNTGELFF TGTGCCAGCAGCTGGGGACATCTGAACACCGGGGAGCTGTTTTTT
TRBJ1-5 TRBV2 TRBD1 . CASSPGQGWGNQPQHF TGTGCCAGCAGTCCGGGACAGGGATGGGGCAATCAGCCCCAGCATTTT
TRBJ2-7 TRBV7-7 TRBD2 . CASSLAGREGSYEQYF TGTGCTAGCAGCTTAGCGGGGCGGGAGGGGTCCTACGAGCAGTACTTC
TRBJ2-3 TRBV24-1 TRBD1 . CATSDLTGKGTDTQYF TGTGCCACCAGTGATCTGACAGGGAAAGGGACAGATACGCAGTATTTT
TRBJ2-5 TRBV29-1 TRBD1 few CSVAGQNQETQYF TGCAGCGTTGCGGGACAGAACCAAGAGACCCAGTACTTC
TRBJ2-7 TRBV7-9 TRBD1 . CASSGSGGSVHEQYF TGTGCCAGCAGCGGCTCAGGGGGTAGCGTCCACGAGCAGTACTTC
TRBJ2-6 TRBV28 TRBD1 . CASSLLTGDGANVLTF TGTGCCAGCAGTTTACTGACAGGGGACGGGGCCAACGTCCTGACTTTC
TRBJ2-5 TRBV5-5 TRBD2 . CASSLASSGIQETQYF TGTGCCAGCAGCTTGGCTTCTAGCGGCATTCAAGAGACCCAGTACTTC
TRBJ2-7 TRBV7-9 . . CASSPDYLRYEQYF TGTGCCAGCAGCCCGGACTACCTTAGGTACGAGCAGTACTTC
TRBJ2-3 TRBV9 TRBD1 . CASSPSRQGAVISTDTQYF TGTGCCAGCAGCCCGTCGAGACAGGGGGCTGTAATAAGCACAGATACGCAGTATTTT
TRBJ2-2 TRBV10-3 TRBD1 . CAIREGQATGELFF TGTGCCATCAGGGAGGGACAGGCCACCGGGGAGCTGTTTTTT
TRBJ1-2 TRBV12-3/TRBV12-4 . . CASSTSGFSGYTF TGTGCCAGCAGCACATCAGGGTTTTCTGGCTACACCTTC
TRBJ2-1 TRBV9 . . CASSVDGHNYNEQFF TGTGCCAGCAGCGTAGACGGACATAACTACAATGAGCAGTTCTTC
TRBJ2-7 TRBV7-3 . . CASSLEGAGSYEQYF TGTGCCAGCAGCTTAGAAGGAGCGGGCTCCTACGAGCAGTACTTC
TRBJ2-1 TRBV12-5 TRBD2 . CASTPGTSPYNEQFF TGTGCTAGTACCCCAGGGACTAGCCCTTACAATGAGCAGTTCTTC
TRBJ2-1 TRBV3-1/TRBV3-2 . . CASSPLEGGAEQFF TGTGCCAGCAGCCCTCTGGAAGGGGGGGCTGAGCAGTTCTTC
TRBJ1-2 TRBV11-2 TRBD1 . CASSLDLGQYSTNYGYTF TGTGCCAGCAGCTTAGATTTGGGACAGTATTCAACTAACTATGGCTACACCTTC
TRBJ1-1 TRBV11-2 TRBD1 . CASSSRDRGPEAFF TGTGCCAGCAGTTCCCGGGACAGGGGGCCTGAAGCTTTCTTT
TRBJ2-2 TRBV6-5 . once CASSYYPGTNTGELFF TGTGCCAGCAGTTATTACCCGGGAACGAACACCGGGGAGCTGTTTTTT
TRBJ2-5 TRBV29-1 . few CSVWTPIKETQYF TGCAGCGTTTGGACTCCCATAAAAGAGACCCAGTACTTC
TRBJ2-1 TRBV5-1 TRBD1 few CASSPGQPSRGNEQFF TGCGCCAGCAGCCCGGGACAGCCCTCCCGGGGCAATGAGCAGTTCTTC
TRBJ1-3 TRBV7-9 . . CASSLGAPGSGNTIYF TGTGCCAGCAGCTTAGGGGCCCCCGGCTCTGGAAACACCATATATTTT